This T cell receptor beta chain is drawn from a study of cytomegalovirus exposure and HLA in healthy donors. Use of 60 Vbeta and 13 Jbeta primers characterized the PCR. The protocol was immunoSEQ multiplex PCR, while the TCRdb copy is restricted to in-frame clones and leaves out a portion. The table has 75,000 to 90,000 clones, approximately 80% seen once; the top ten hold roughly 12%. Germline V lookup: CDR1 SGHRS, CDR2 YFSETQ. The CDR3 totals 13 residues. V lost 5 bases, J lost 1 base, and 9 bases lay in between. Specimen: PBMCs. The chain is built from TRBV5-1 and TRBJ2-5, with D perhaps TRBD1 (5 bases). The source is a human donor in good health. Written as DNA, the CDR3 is TGCGCCAGCAGGGTGGGGCCCCAAGAGACCCAGTACTTC. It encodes CASRVGPQETQYF.